These T cell receptor beta chains were read from a single sample in a study of blood T cell repertoires in COVID-19. Data came from immunoSEQ multiplex PCR; TCRdb stores just in-frame clones and leaves some out. The repertoire holds over 150,000 clones, with roughly 84% as singletons. Sequenced sample: peripheral blood. Receptors were obtained from a man aged 18 to 30 with active or convalescent COVID-19. Each CDR3 is given with its conserved first and last residue. Fields, in order: D gene, J gene, V gene, clone size, CDR3 DNA, CDR3 protein. D genes are given only for firm matches. The listing skips clone size in some rows; elsewhere it reads once, few, many or a size class.

d_call: TRBD2
j_call: TRBJ2-3
v_call: TRBV5-5
clone_size: NA
cdr3_nt: TGTGCCAGCAGGCGAACGGGGACTAGCGGGAGCGACACGCAGTATTTT
cdr3_aa: CASRRTGTSGSDTQYF

d_call: NA
j_call: TRBJ1-6
v_call: TRBV28
clone_size: NA
cdr3_nt: TGTGCCAGCACACTAAGGAACGGGGATTCACCCCTCCACTTT
cdr3_aa: CASTLRNGDSPLHF

d_call: TRBD1
j_call: TRBJ1-1
v_call: TRBV6-5
clone_size: NA
cdr3_nt: TGTGCCAGCAAAACACAGGGGGTTTACCCTGAAGCTTTCTTT
cdr3_aa: CASKTQGVYPEAFF

d_call: NA
j_call: TRBJ2-2
v_call: TRBV11-2
clone_size: NA
cdr3_nt: TGTGCCAGCAGCTCAGGGTCGGACACCGGGGAGCTGTTTTTT
cdr3_aa: CASSSGSDTGELFF

d_call: TRBD1
j_call: TRBJ1-1
v_call: TRBV6-5
clone_size: few
cdr3_nt: TGTGCCAGCCGCCCTCAGGGGGCGCGCGGCACTGAAGCTTTCTTT
cdr3_aa: CASRPQGARGTEAFF

d_call: NA
j_call: TRBJ2-2
v_call: TRBV15
clone_size: few
cdr3_nt: TGTGCCACCAGCAGAGCGACGGTGGAGACCGGGGAGCTGTTTTTT
cdr3_aa: CATSRATVETGELFF

d_call: NA
j_call: TRBJ1-1
v_call: TRBV30
clone_size: NA
cdr3_nt: TGTGCCTGGAGGAAGGACAGCATGAACACTGAAGCTTTCTTT
cdr3_aa: CAWRKDSMNTEAFF

d_call: NA
j_call: TRBJ1-6
v_call: TRBV12-3/TRBV12-4
clone_size: many
cdr3_nt: TGTGCCAGCAGTACAGACCGTCTTTCACCCCTCCACTTT
cdr3_aa: CASSTDRLSPLHF

d_call: NA
j_call: TRBJ1-5
v_call: TRBV15
clone_size: few
cdr3_nt: TGTGCCACCAGCAGAGATGGTCCAGTTCATAGCAATCAGCCCCAGCATTTT
cdr3_aa: CATSRDGPVHSNQPQHF

d_call: TRBD2
j_call: TRBJ2-1
v_call: TRBV6-2/TRBV6-3
clone_size: NA
cdr3_nt: TGTGCCAGCAGTTATGGGACTAGCGGCCAGCGAGAGCAGTTCTTC
cdr3_aa: CASSYGTSGQREQFF

d_call: NA
j_call: TRBJ2-5
v_call: TRBV2
clone_size: NA
cdr3_nt: TGTGCCAGCAGTGGTCGGCAAGAGACCCAGTACTTC
cdr3_aa: CASSGRQETQYF

d_call: NA
j_call: TRBJ2-5
v_call: TRBV7-8
clone_size: NA
cdr3_nt: TGTGCCAGCAGCTTAGGCGGCTCCCCTCCGCTTCGAGAGACCCAGTACTTC
cdr3_aa: CASSLGGSPPLRETQYF

d_call: NA
j_call: TRBJ2-1
v_call: TRBV5-4
clone_size: NA
cdr3_nt: TGTGCCAGCAGCTTAACTGGGAGCTCCTACAATGAGCAGTTCTTC
cdr3_aa: CASSLTGSSYNEQFF

d_call: TRBD2
j_call: TRBJ2-7
v_call: TRBV5-8
clone_size: NA
cdr3_nt: TGTGCCAGCAGCGCGAAGCCGGGACTAGCGGGGGGGTTACCCTCCTACGAGCAGTACTTC
cdr3_aa: CASSAKPGLAGGLPSYEQYF

d_call: NA
j_call: TRBJ2-1
v_call: TRBV28
clone_size: NA
cdr3_nt: TGTGCCAGCAGTTTATCCCCGACACGTAATGAGCAGTTCTTC
cdr3_aa: CASSLSPTRNEQFF

d_call: TRBD2
j_call: TRBJ2-7
v_call: TRBV2
clone_size: NA
cdr3_nt: TGTGCCAGCCTGGTGGCGGGGGCCTACGAGCAGTACTTC
cdr3_aa: CASLVAGAYEQYF

d_call: NA
j_call: TRBJ2-3
v_call: TRBV5-1
clone_size: NA
cdr3_nt: TGCGCCAGCAGCTTGTTGGGAGGTAGAGCAGATACGCAGTATTTT
cdr3_aa: CASSLLGGRADTQYF

d_call: NA
j_call: TRBJ1-6
v_call: TRBV20-1
clone_size: NA
cdr3_nt: TGCAGTGCGAGTGGGGGAGGGCCTAATTCACCCCTCCACTTT
cdr3_aa: CSASGGGPNSPLHF

d_call: TRBD1
j_call: TRBJ1-2
v_call: TRBV24-1
clone_size: NA
cdr3_nt: TGTGCCACCAGTGATGCCCGGGACAGGGCGGGAGCTAACTATGGCTACACCTTC
cdr3_aa: CATSDARDRAGANYGYTF

d_call: NA
j_call: TRBJ2-2
v_call: TRBV19
clone_size: NA
cdr3_nt: TGTGCCCGTAGTTTCCGGGGGGCGGGGCCCGGGGAGCTGTTTTTT
cdr3_aa: CARSFRGAGPGELFF

d_call: TRBD1
j_call: TRBJ1-3
v_call: TRBV19
clone_size: once
cdr3_nt: TGTGCCAGTAGTACGCTGGAGGGCAGGGGGCTTGGAAACACCATATATTTT
cdr3_aa: CASSTLEGRGLGNTIYF

d_call: NA
j_call: TRBJ1-1
v_call: TRBV5-1
clone_size: NA
cdr3_nt: TGCGCCAGCAGCTTGGCCAACAGGGACACTGAAGCTTTCTTT
cdr3_aa: CASSLANRDTEAFF

d_call: TRBD2
j_call: TRBJ2-3
v_call: TRBV10-2
clone_size: few
cdr3_nt: TGCGCCAGCAGCGAACTAGCGGGAGTTGCAGATACGCAGTATTTT
cdr3_aa: CASSELAGVADTQYF

d_call: TRBD2
j_call: TRBJ2-7
v_call: TRBV7-6
clone_size: NA
cdr3_nt: TGTGCCAGCAGCCCGAGACTAGCGGGACCCTACGAGCAGTACTTC
cdr3_aa: CASSPRLAGPYEQYF

d_call: TRBD1
j_call: TRBJ1-1
v_call: TRBV5-1
clone_size: NA
cdr3_nt: TGCGCCAGCAGCCTGACAGGGGACACTGAAGCTTTCTTT
cdr3_aa: CASSLTGDTEAFF

d_call: NA
j_call: TRBJ2-1
v_call: TRBV12-3/TRBV12-4
clone_size: NA
cdr3_nt: TGTGCCAGCAGTGACGGGAGACCTGAGCAGTTCTTC
cdr3_aa: CASSDGRPEQFF

d_call: NA
j_call: TRBJ1-2
v_call: TRBV6-2/TRBV6-3
clone_size: NA
cdr3_nt: TGTGCCAGCAGTTACAAGGGGGACTATGGCTACACCTTC
cdr3_aa: CASSYKGDYGYTF

d_call: NA
j_call: TRBJ2-1
v_call: TRBV6-2/TRBV6-3
clone_size: NA
cdr3_nt: TGTGCCAGCAGTTACACCAGATACAATGAGCAGTTCTTC
cdr3_aa: CASSYTRYNEQFF

d_call: NA
j_call: TRBJ2-3
v_call: TRBV18
clone_size: NA
cdr3_nt: TGTGCCAGCTCACTCCGACAGCCAGTCACAGATACGCAGTATTTT
cdr3_aa: CASSLRQPVTDTQYF

d_call: NA
j_call: TRBJ1-1
v_call: TRBV15
clone_size: few
cdr3_nt: TGTGCCACCAGCAGAGATTTGTTTGGTCTGGACACCAAGAACACTGAAGCTTTCTTT
cdr3_aa: CATSRDLFGLDTKNTEAFF

d_call: NA
j_call: TRBJ1-1
v_call: TRBV11-2
clone_size: NA
cdr3_nt: TGTGCCAGCAGGATGACAACTGAAGCTTTCTTT
cdr3_aa: CASRMTTEAFF

d_call: TRBD1
j_call: TRBJ1-2
v_call: TRBV5-6
clone_size: NA
cdr3_nt: TGTGCCAGCAGCTTCGACAGGGTCGGCTACACCTTC
cdr3_aa: CASSFDRVGYTF

d_call: NA
j_call: TRBJ2-1
v_call: TRBV19
clone_size: NA
cdr3_nt: TGTGCCAGTAGCGTGGGGAGCTCCTACAATGAGCAGTTCTTC
cdr3_aa: CASSVGSSYNEQFF

d_call: TRBD2
j_call: TRBJ2-1
v_call: TRBV18
clone_size: NA
cdr3_nt: TGTGCCAGCTCACCATTCCAGCGGGAGTACAATGAGCAGTTCTTC
cdr3_aa: CASSPFQREYNEQFF

d_call: TRBD1
j_call: TRBJ2-7
v_call: TRBV6-5
clone_size: NA
cdr3_nt: TGTGCCAGCCTCCTGACAGGGTTGGACGAGCAGTACTTC
cdr3_aa: CASLLTGLDEQYF

d_call: TRBD1
j_call: TRBJ1-2
v_call: TRBV19
clone_size: once
cdr3_nt: TGTGCCAGTAGTTCACAGGGGGCACACTATGGCTACACCTTC
cdr3_aa: CASSSQGAHYGYTF

d_call: TRBD1
j_call: TRBJ2-7
v_call: TRBV5-1
clone_size: once
cdr3_nt: TGCGCCAGCAGCAGCCCGGGCACAGGGGCCTACGAGCAGTACTTC
cdr3_aa: CASSSPGTGAYEQYF

d_call: NA
j_call: TRBJ1-3
v_call: TRBV5-4
clone_size: NA
cdr3_nt: TGTGCCAGCAGCCGTGACAGGCTCGGAAACACCATATATTTT
cdr3_aa: CASSRDRLGNTIYF

d_call: NA
j_call: TRBJ1-5
v_call: TRBV10-2
clone_size: few
cdr3_nt: TGCGCCAGCGCCGGGACCGGGGGAATTCAGCCCCAGCATTTT
cdr3_aa: CASAGTGGIQPQHF

d_call: NA
j_call: TRBJ2-7
v_call: TRBV21-1
clone_size: once
cdr3_nt: TGTGCCAGCAGCAACTACACTCCGGAACAGACCTACGAGCAGTACTTC
cdr3_aa: CASSNYTPEQTYEQYF

d_call: NA
j_call: TRBJ1-5
v_call: TRBV4-2
clone_size: NA
cdr3_nt: TGTGCCAGCAGCCAAGACATCCTGGGGCATCAGCCCCAGCATTTT
cdr3_aa: CASSQDILGHQPQHF

d_call: TRBD2
j_call: TRBJ2-2
v_call: TRBV2
clone_size: NA
cdr3_nt: TGTGCCAGCAGCATGACTAGCGGGAGGTCTGGCGGGGAGCTGTTTTTT
cdr3_aa: CASSMTSGRSGGELFF

d_call: TRBD1
j_call: TRBJ2-1
v_call: TRBV19
clone_size: NA
cdr3_nt: TGTGCCAGTAATCGGGACAGGACGGGCCATGAGCAGTTCTTC
cdr3_aa: CASNRDRTGHEQFF